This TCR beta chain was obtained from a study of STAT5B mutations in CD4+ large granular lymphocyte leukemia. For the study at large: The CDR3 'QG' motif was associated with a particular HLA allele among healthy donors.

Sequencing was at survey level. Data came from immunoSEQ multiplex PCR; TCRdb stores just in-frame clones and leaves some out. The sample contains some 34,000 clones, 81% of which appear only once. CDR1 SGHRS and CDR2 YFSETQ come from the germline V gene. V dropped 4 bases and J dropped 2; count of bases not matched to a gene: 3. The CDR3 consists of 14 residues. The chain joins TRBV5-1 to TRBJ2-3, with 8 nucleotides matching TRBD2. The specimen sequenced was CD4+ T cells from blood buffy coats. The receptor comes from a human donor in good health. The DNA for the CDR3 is TGCGCCAGCAGCGCGACTAGCGACACAGATACGCAGTATTTT. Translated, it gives CASSATSDTDTQYF. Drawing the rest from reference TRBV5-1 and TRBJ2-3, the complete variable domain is KAGVTQTPRYLIKTRGQQVTLSCSPISGHRSVSWYQQTPGQGLQFLFEYFSETQRNKGNFPGRFSGRQFSNSRSEMNVSTLELGDSALYLCASSATSDTDTQYFGPGTRLTVL.